These T cell receptor beta chains were read from a single sample in a study of early T cells in non-severe SARS-CoV-2 infection. TCRdb reprocessed the 5' RACE reads via MiXCR and lists one record per CDR3 protein. The sample contains some 67,000 distinct CDR3 sequences, roughly 13% of which appear only once. Sequenced input: whole blood. The origin of the receptors is an adult who was a healthcare worker with PCR-confirmed SARS-CoV-2 infection or an uninfected control (not recorded which). The CDR3 runs from the conserved cysteine through the conserved F or W. Fields, in order: D gene, V gene, clone size, J gene, CDR3 DNA, CDR3 protein. The D gene is left open where the match is weak. Size is omitted from some rows. Given values are once, few, many or a class for expanded clones.

d_gene: .
v_gene: TRBV7-9
abundance: many
j_gene: TRBJ1-6
CDR3nt: TGTGCCAGCAGCCCTGAGGGGGGGTCTGATTCACCCCTCCACTTT
CDR3aa: CASSPEGGSDSPLHF

d_gene: TRBD2
v_gene: TRBV20-1
abundance: .
j_gene: TRBJ2-1
CDR3nt: TGCAGTGCCAGGACTAGCGGGGGATACCGGAATGAGCAGTTCTTC
CDR3aa: CSARTSGGYRNEQFF

d_gene: .
v_gene: TRBV12-3/TRBV12-4
abundance: many
j_gene: TRBJ1-2
CDR3nt: TGTGCCAGCAGTTTAATCCAACCAGGCTACACCTTC
CDR3aa: CASSLIQPGYTF

d_gene: .
v_gene: TRBV3-1
abundance: .
j_gene: TRBJ2-7
CDR3nt: TGTGCCAGCACCCAAGGGGCCCAAAGCTCCTACGAGCAGTACTTC
CDR3aa: CASTQGAQSSYEQYF

d_gene: TRBD2
v_gene: TRBV6-4
abundance: few
j_gene: TRBJ2-1
CDR3nt: TGTGCCAGCAGTGACGGGACTAGCGGGGGGAATGAGCAGTTCTTC
CDR3aa: CASSDGTSGGNEQFF

d_gene: .
v_gene: TRBV12-3/TRBV12-4
abundance: .
j_gene: TRBJ2-3
CDR3nt: TGTGCCACCTCCTTCACAGATACGCAGTATTTT
CDR3aa: CATSFTDTQYF

d_gene: TRBD1
v_gene: TRBV20-1
abundance: few
j_gene: TRBJ2-1
CDR3nt: TGCAGTGCTACCTCTGGGACAGGTAGGATCAATGAGCAGTTCTTC
CDR3aa: CSATSGTGRINEQFF

d_gene: .
v_gene: TRBV28
abundance: .
j_gene: TRBJ2-5
CDR3nt: TGTGCCAGCAGAAACCTGGGGCGGCAGGGAGAGACCCAGTACTTC
CDR3aa: CASRNLGRQGETQYF

d_gene: .
v_gene: TRBV7-3
abundance: .
j_gene: TRBJ2-1
CDR3nt: TGTGCCAGCAGCGAGACAAATGAGCAGTTCTTC
CDR3aa: CASSETNEQFF

d_gene: TRBD1
v_gene: TRBV6-2/TRBV6-3
abundance: .
j_gene: TRBJ1-1
CDR3nt: TGTGCCAGCAGTTTCGAGGGGGCGAACACTGAAGCTTTCTTT
CDR3aa: CASSFEGANTEAFF

d_gene: .
v_gene: TRBV29-1
abundance: .
j_gene: TRBJ2-1
CDR3nt: TGCAGCGTTGACTCCGCGTTTGGGCAGTTCTTC
CDR3aa: CSVDSAFGQFF

d_gene: .
v_gene: TRBV20-1
abundance: few
j_gene: TRBJ2-2
CDR3nt: TGCAGTGCTGCCGGGACAATCAACACCGGGGAGCTGTTTTTT
CDR3aa: CSAAGTINTGELFF

d_gene: .
v_gene: TRBV2
abundance: many
j_gene: TRBJ2-7
CDR3nt: TGTGCCAGCGGCGTGACTCCTGTGTTCTACGAGCAGTACTTC
CDR3aa: CASGVTPVFYEQYF

d_gene: .
v_gene: TRBV28
abundance: few
j_gene: TRBJ2-7
CDR3nt: TGTGCCAGCAGCGGAGGGGCGACCTACGAGCAGTACTTC
CDR3aa: CASSGGATYEQYF

d_gene: .
v_gene: TRBV7-9
abundance: .
j_gene: TRBJ2-5
CDR3nt: TGTGCCAGCAGCTTCGGCAGGGAAGAGACCCAGTACTTC
CDR3aa: CASSFGREETQYF

d_gene: .
v_gene: TRBV11-2
abundance: .
j_gene: TRBJ1-1
CDR3nt: TGTGCCCAAGGGGGAGCCTCTTTAAACACTGAAGCTTTCTTT
CDR3aa: CAQGGASLNTEAFF

d_gene: .
v_gene: TRBV6-2/TRBV6-3
abundance: few
j_gene: TRBJ1-3
CDR3nt: TGTGCCAGCAGTTACACAGGCTCCTCTGGAAACACCATATATTTT
CDR3aa: CASSYTGSSGNTIYF

d_gene: .
v_gene: TRBV11-1
abundance: .
j_gene: TRBJ1-1
CDR3nt: TGTGCCAGCACCAGACAGCTCATGAACACTGAAGCTTTCTTT
CDR3aa: CASTRQLMNTEAFF

d_gene: .
v_gene: TRBV4-1
abundance: many
j_gene: TRBJ2-7
CDR3nt: TGCGCCAGCAGCCAAGGGCAGGTCCCCTACGAGCAGTACTTC
CDR3aa: CASSQGQVPYEQYF

d_gene: TRBD1
v_gene: TRBV29-1
abundance: .
j_gene: TRBJ2-7
CDR3nt: TGCAGCGTCCAGGGGGCGGGATCCTACGAGCAGTACTTC
CDR3aa: CSVQGAGSYEQYF

d_gene: .
v_gene: TRBV7-9
abundance: few
j_gene: TRBJ1-2
CDR3nt: TGTGCCAGCAGCTCGATAGGAGACTATGGCTACACCTTC
CDR3aa: CASSSIGDYGYTF

d_gene: .
v_gene: TRBV28
abundance: many
j_gene: TRBJ1-6
CDR3nt: TGTGCCAGCAGCCGTCAGAGCTCCTATAATTCACCCCTCCACTTT
CDR3aa: CASSRQSSYNSPLHF

d_gene: .
v_gene: TRBV27
abundance: .
j_gene: TRBJ2-7
CDR3nt: TGTGCCAGCAGTTTAGACAGGCCCCCCTTCTACGAGCAGTACTTC
CDR3aa: CASSLDRPPFYEQYF

d_gene: TRBD1
v_gene: TRBV14
abundance: .
j_gene: TRBJ1-1
CDR3nt: TGTGCCAGCAGCCATTCAGGGGGCAACACTGAAGCTTTCTTT
CDR3aa: CASSHSGGNTEAFF

d_gene: .
v_gene: TRBV2
abundance: many
j_gene: TRBJ1-2
CDR3nt: TGTGCCAGCATAAGAAGCCCGAGGGATGGCTACACCTTC
CDR3aa: CASIRSPRDGYTF

d_gene: .
v_gene: TRBV12-3/TRBV12-4
abundance: few
j_gene: TRBJ1-2
CDR3nt: TGTGCCAGCAGTTTGAGACCGGGAAATGGCTACACCTTC
CDR3aa: CASSLRPGNGYTF

d_gene: .
v_gene: TRBV11-1
abundance: .
j_gene: TRBJ2-3
CDR3nt: TGTGCCAGCAGCGCCGCCACAGATACGCAGTATTTT
CDR3aa: CASSAATDTQYF

d_gene: .
v_gene: TRBV20-1
abundance: many
j_gene: TRBJ1-6
CDR3nt: TGCAGTGCTAGAGTCGGCGGGGGAGCATCCTATAATTCACCCCTCCACTTT
CDR3aa: CSARVGGGASYNSPLHF

d_gene: .
v_gene: TRBV5-4
abundance: many
j_gene: TRBJ1-1
CDR3nt: TGTGCTACCACGAATCTGGTCGAAGCTTTCTTT
CDR3aa: CATTNLVEAFF

d_gene: .
v_gene: TRBV27
abundance: once
j_gene: TRBJ2-1
CDR3nt: TGTGCCAGCAGTTCCACCGGAGCCAGGGTTCAGTTCTTC
CDR3aa: CASSSTGARVQFF

d_gene: .
v_gene: TRBV20-1
abundance: .
j_gene: TRBJ2-7
CDR3nt: TGCAGTGCTAGAGGCCTTGGGTACGAGCAGTACTTC
CDR3aa: CSARGLGYEQYF

d_gene: .
v_gene: TRBV9
abundance: .
j_gene: TRBJ2-5
CDR3nt: TGTGCCAGCAGCGTCCGAGTAGGGGCGCAGGAGACCCAGTACTTC
CDR3aa: CASSVRVGAQETQYF

d_gene: .
v_gene: TRBV4-2
abundance: many
j_gene: TRBJ1-6
CDR3nt: TGTGCCAGCAGCCAGTCGAGCTCCTATAATTCACCCCTCCACTTT
CDR3aa: CASSQSSSYNSPLHF

d_gene: TRBD2
v_gene: TRBV9
abundance: few
j_gene: TRBJ2-7
CDR3nt: TGTGCCAGCAGCGTAGGGGGACTAGCGGGGCCCTACGAGCAGTACTTC
CDR3aa: CASSVGGLAGPYEQYF

d_gene: TRBD1
v_gene: TRBV29-1
abundance: .
j_gene: TRBJ2-1
CDR3nt: TGCAGCGGGACCGGGACAGATTACAATGAGCAGTTCTTC
CDR3aa: CSGTGTDYNEQFF

d_gene: .
v_gene: TRBV5-1
abundance: .
j_gene: TRBJ1-4
CDR3nt: TGCGCCAGCAGCTCCCAACCCAGGGGTGAAAAACTGTTTTTT
CDR3aa: CASSSQPRGEKLFF

d_gene: .
v_gene: TRBV5-6
abundance: .
j_gene: TRBJ1-1
CDR3nt: TGTGCCAGCAGCTTCCGAGTTTACAACACTGAAGCTTTCTTT
CDR3aa: CASSFRVYNTEAFF

d_gene: TRBD1
v_gene: TRBV11-1
abundance: .
j_gene: TRBJ1-1
CDR3nt: TGTGCCAGCAGTCAACAGGGGACTGAAGCTTTCTTT
CDR3aa: CASSQQGTEAFF

d_gene: .
v_gene: TRBV5-1
abundance: .
j_gene: TRBJ2-5
CDR3nt: TGCGCCAGCAGCTTGTTCAGCCAAGAGACCCAGTACTTC
CDR3aa: CASSLFSQETQYF

d_gene: .
v_gene: TRBV9
abundance: many
j_gene: TRBJ2-3
CDR3nt: TGTGCCAGCAGCGTTGCTCCAACTAGCACAGATACGCAGTATTTT
CDR3aa: CASSVAPTSTDTQYF

d_gene: .
v_gene: TRBV2
abundance: many
j_gene: TRBJ1-5
CDR3nt: TGTGCCAGCAGTGACGGAGGGACACCCCAGCATTTT
CDR3aa: CASSDGGTPQHF

d_gene: .
v_gene: TRBV5-6
abundance: few
j_gene: TRBJ1-1
CDR3nt: TGTGCCAGCAGCCCGCATCTGAACACTGAAGCTTTCTTT
CDR3aa: CASSPHLNTEAFF

d_gene: .
v_gene: TRBV29-1
abundance: many
j_gene: TRBJ1-1
CDR3nt: TGCAGCGTTGACAAAGCAGGGATGAACACTGAAGCTTTCTTT
CDR3aa: CSVDKAGMNTEAFF

d_gene: .
v_gene: TRBV3-1
abundance: once
j_gene: TRBJ1-1
CDR3nt: TGTGTCAGCAGCCAGGCGAAGAACACTGAAGCTTTCTTT
CDR3aa: CVSSQAKNTEAFF

d_gene: TRBD1
v_gene: TRBV25-1
abundance: many
j_gene: TRBJ1-1
CDR3nt: TGTGCCAGCAGTATCCAGGGGGCAGCTGAAGCTTTCTTT
CDR3aa: CASSIQGAAEAFF

d_gene: .
v_gene: TRBV20-1
abundance: once
j_gene: TRBJ1-5
CDR3nt: TGCAGTGCTAGATCCTTTCACGGGGATCAGCCCCAGCATTTT
CDR3aa: CSARSFHGDQPQHF

d_gene: .
v_gene: TRBV29-1
abundance: .
j_gene: TRBJ2-7
CDR3nt: TGCAGCGCCCTGGGGGACGGCTACGAGCAGTACTTC
CDR3aa: CSALGDGYEQYF

d_gene: TRBD1
v_gene: TRBV12-3/TRBV12-4
abundance: .
j_gene: TRBJ1-4
CDR3nt: TGTGCCAGCACGGGACAGGCAACTAATGAAAAACTGTTTTTT
CDR3aa: CASTGQATNEKLFF

d_gene: TRBD1
v_gene: TRBV9
abundance: .
j_gene: TRBJ2-5
CDR3nt: TGTGCCAGCAGCTTCAGGACAGGGAGTCGCCAAGAGACCCAGTACTTC
CDR3aa: CASSFRTGSRQETQYF

d_gene: .
v_gene: TRBV4-2
abundance: many
j_gene: TRBJ2-7
CDR3nt: TGTGCCAGCAGCCAAGGTGAGGCCTCGGGCCTCGGGTACGAGCAGTACTTC
CDR3aa: CASSQGEASGLGYEQYF

d_gene: TRBD1
v_gene: TRBV15
abundance: many
j_gene: TRBJ2-7
CDR3nt: TGTGCCACCAGCAGAGAAACAGGGGTTGGGTACTTC
CDR3aa: CATSRETGVGYF

d_gene: TRBD1
v_gene: TRBV4-2
abundance: few
j_gene: TRBJ1-6
CDR3nt: TGTGCCAGCAGCCAAGATCCAGGGGGCGATTCACCCCTCCACTTT
CDR3aa: CASSQDPGGDSPLHF

d_gene: .
v_gene: TRBV28
abundance: .
j_gene: TRBJ1-2
CDR3nt: TGTGCCAGCAGTCTCCGGAATAACTATGGCTACACCTTC
CDR3aa: CASSLRNNYGYTF

d_gene: .
v_gene: TRBV4-3
abundance: few
j_gene: TRBJ1-1
CDR3nt: TGCGCCAGCACCCAGGTGGCTGAAGCTTTCTTT
CDR3aa: CASTQVAEAFF

d_gene: .
v_gene: TRBV7-2
abundance: few
j_gene: TRBJ2-7
CDR3nt: TGTGCCAGCAGCTTAGATTTGCGGACGTCCTACGAGCAGTACTTC
CDR3aa: CASSLDLRTSYEQYF

d_gene: TRBD1
v_gene: TRBV18
abundance: .
j_gene: TRBJ2-2
CDR3nt: TGTGCCAGCTCACCTAGGACAGGGACCGCGAACACCGGGGAGCTGTTTTTT
CDR3aa: CASSPRTGTANTGELFF

d_gene: .
v_gene: TRBV11-2
abundance: few
j_gene: TRBJ2-2
CDR3nt: TGTGCCAGCAGCGTAGGGGCCTGGCAGGCGAACACCGGGGAGCTGTTTTTT
CDR3aa: CASSVGAWQANTGELFF